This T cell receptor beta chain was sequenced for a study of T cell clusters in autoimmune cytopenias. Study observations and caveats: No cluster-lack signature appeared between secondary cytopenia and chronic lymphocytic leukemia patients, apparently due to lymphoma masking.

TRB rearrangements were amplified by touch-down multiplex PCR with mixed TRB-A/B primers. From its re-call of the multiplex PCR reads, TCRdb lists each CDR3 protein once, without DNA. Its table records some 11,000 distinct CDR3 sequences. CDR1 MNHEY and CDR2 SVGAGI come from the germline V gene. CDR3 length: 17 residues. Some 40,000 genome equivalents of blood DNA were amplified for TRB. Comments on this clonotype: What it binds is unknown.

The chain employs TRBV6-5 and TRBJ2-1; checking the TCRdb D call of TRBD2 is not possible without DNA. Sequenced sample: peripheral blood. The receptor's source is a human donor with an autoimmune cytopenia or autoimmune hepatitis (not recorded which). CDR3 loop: CASRGLAGGPSYNEQFF.